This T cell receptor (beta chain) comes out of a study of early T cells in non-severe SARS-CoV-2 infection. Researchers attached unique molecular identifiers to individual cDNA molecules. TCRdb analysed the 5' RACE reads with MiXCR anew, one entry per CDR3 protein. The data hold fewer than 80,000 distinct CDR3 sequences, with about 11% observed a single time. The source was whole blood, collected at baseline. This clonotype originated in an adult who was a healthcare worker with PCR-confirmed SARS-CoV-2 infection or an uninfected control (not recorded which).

The CDR3 here is CVRAQDNYGYTF. The CDR3 coding sequence is TGTGTACGGGCGCAGGATAACTATGGCTACACCTTC. The J gene is TRBJ1-2, the V gene TRBV2, with D uncertain. CDR3 size: 12 residues. Germline V lookup: CDR1 SNHLY, CDR2 FYNNEI.